This T cell receptor (beta chain) is drawn from a study of cytomegalovirus exposure and HLA in healthy donors. Measured with immunoSEQ multiplex PCR; TCRdb has only the in-frame clones, and not every one. In the table there are 130,000 to 150,000 clones, approximately 89% of which are singletons. The sample consisted of PBMCs. The TCR was taken from a woman between 18 and 29 years old in good health and CMV-seropositive.

The CDR3, as DNA: TGTGCCAGCAGCTTAATTGGGGGCACGGCGTACGAGCAGTACTTC. The encoded protein is CASSLIGGTAYEQYF. The rearrangement joins TRBV7-3 to TRBJ2-7; a possible D gene is TRBD1 (6 bases). Trimming removed 1 base at V and 4 bases at J, with 14 bases between. Germline values: CDR1 SGHTA, CDR2 FQGTGA. This CDR3 spans 15 amino acids.